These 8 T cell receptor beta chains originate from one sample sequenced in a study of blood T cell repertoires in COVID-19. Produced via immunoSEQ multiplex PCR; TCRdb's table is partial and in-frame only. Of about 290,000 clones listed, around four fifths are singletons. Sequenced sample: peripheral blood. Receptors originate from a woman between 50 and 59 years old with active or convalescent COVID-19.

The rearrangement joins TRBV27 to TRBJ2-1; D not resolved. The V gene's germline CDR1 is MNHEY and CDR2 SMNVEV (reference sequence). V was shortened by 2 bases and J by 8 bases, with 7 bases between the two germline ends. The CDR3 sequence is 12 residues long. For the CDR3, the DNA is TGTGCCAGCAGTTTAAACATCCATGAGCAGTTCTTC. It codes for CASSLNIHEQFF.

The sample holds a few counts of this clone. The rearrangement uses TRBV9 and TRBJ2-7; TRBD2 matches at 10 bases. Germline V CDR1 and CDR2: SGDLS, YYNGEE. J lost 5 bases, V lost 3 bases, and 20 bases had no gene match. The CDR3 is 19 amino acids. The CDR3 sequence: CASSAQVKAGGPGVDEQYF. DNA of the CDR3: TGTGCCAGCAGCGCCCAGGTGAAAGCGGGAGGGCCCGGGGTGGACGAGCAGTACTTC.

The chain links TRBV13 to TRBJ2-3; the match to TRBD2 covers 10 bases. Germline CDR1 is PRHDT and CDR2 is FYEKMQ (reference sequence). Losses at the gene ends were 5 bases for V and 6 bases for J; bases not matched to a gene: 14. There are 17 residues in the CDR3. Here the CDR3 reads CASSLGTSELLLDTQYF. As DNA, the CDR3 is TGTGCCAGCAGCCTCGGGACTAGCGAGCTTTTGCTGGATACGCAGTATTTT.

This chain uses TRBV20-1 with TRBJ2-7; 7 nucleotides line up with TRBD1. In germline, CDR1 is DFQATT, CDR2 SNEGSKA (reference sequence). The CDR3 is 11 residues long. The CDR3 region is CRVGQAYEQYF. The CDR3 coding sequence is TGCAGGGTAGGACAGGCCTACGAGCAGTACTTC.

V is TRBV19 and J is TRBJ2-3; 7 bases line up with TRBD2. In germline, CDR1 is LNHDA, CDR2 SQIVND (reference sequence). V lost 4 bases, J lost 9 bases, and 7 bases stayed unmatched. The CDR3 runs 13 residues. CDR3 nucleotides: TGTGCCAGTAGTAACCCCGGGACTAAGACGCAGTATTTT. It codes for CASSNPGTKTQYF. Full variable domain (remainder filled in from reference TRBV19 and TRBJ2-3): DGGITQSPKYLFRKEGQNVTLSCEQNLNHDAMYWYRQDPGQGLRLIYYSQIVNDFQKGDIAEGYSVSREKKESFPLTVTSAQKNPTAFYLCASSNPGTKTQYFGPGTRLTVL.

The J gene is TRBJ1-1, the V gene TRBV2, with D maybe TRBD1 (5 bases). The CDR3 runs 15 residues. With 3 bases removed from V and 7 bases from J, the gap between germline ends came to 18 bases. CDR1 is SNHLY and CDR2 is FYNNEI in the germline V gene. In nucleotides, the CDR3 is TGTGCCAGCAGTGATAGGGGCCCTATGGGAAGTGAAGCTTTCTTT. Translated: CASSDRGPMGSEAFF.

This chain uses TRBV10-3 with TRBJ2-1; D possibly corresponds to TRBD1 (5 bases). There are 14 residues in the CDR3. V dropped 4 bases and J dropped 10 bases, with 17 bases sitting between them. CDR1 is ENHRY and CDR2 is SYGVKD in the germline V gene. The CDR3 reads CAISGTADSPEQFF. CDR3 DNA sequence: TGTGCCATCAGTGGAACCGCCGACAGTCCCGAGCAGTTCTTC.

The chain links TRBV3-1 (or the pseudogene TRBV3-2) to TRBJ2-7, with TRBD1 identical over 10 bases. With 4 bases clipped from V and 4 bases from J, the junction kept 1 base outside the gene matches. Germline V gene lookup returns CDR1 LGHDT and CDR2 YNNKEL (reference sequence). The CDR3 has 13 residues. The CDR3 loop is CASSLGQGYEQYF. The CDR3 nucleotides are TGTGCCAGCAGCCTGGGACAGGGGTACGAGCAGTACTTC.